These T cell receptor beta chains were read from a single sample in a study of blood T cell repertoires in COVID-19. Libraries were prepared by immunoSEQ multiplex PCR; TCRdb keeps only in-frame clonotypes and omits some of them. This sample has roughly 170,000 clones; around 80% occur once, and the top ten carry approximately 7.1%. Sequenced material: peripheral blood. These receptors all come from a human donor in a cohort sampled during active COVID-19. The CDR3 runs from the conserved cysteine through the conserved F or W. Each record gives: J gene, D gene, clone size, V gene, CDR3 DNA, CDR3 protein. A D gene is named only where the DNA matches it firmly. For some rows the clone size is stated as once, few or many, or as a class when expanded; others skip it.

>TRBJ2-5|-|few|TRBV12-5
TGTGCTAGTGGTTTAGTGGCGGGCCAAGAGACCCAGTACTTC
CASGLVAGQETQYF
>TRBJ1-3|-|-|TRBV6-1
TGTGCCAGCAGTGAAGCGCGTGAGTACTCTGGAAACACCATATATTTT
CASSEAREYSGNTIYF
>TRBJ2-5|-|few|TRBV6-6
TGTGCCAGCATCGGCAAGGCGACTAGTAAGTCGGAGACCCAGTACTTC
CASIGKATSKSETQYF
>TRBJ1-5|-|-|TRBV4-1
TGCGCCAGCAGCCAAGGGACAGTTGGGCATAGCAATCAGCCCCAGCATTTT
CASSQGTVGHSNQPQHF
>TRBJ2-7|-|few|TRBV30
TGTGCCTGGAGTGTACGACGGCTCCTCGGGGGTGAGCAGTACTTC
CAWSVRRLLGGEQYF
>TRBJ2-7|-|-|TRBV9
TGTGCCAGCAGTGAAACAGTATCAAATCCAGCCTACGAGCAGTACTTC
CASSETVSNPAYEQYF
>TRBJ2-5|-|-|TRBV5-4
TGTGCCAGCAGCGCCGGGACATCGGGTCAAGAGACCCAGTACTTC
CASSAGTSGQETQYF
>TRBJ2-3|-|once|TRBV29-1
TGCAGCGCCGAGTCAGGAGGGATGAGGGATACGCAGTATTTT
CSAESGGMRDTQYF
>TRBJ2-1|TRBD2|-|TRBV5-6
TGTGCCAGCAGCTTGGGACTAGCGAGGCAGTTCTTC
CASSLGLARQFF
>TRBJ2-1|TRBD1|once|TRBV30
TGTGCCTGTACCTGGACAGGGGACAATGAGCAGTTCTTC
CACTWTGDNEQFF
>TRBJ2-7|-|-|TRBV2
TGTGCCAGCAGTGATATGGGGACAATTAGTACCTCCTACGAGCAGTACTTC
CASSDMGTISTSYEQYF
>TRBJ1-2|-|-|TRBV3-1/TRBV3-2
TGTGCCAGCAGCCAAGTCCCAGGGTGGGGGGTAGATGGCTACACCTTC
CASSQVPGWGVDGYTF
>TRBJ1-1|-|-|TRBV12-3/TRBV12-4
TGTGCCAGCAGTTCGGGTATGAACACTGAAGCTTTCTTT
CASSSGMNTEAFF
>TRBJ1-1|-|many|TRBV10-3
TGTGCCATAAGTGATCAGCGGGGGGCCTGGACTGAAGCTTTCTTT
CAISDQRGAWTEAFF
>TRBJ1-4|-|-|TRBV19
TGTGCCAGTAGTGACGCGGGATCAACTAATGAAAAACTGTTTTTT
CASSDAGSTNEKLFF
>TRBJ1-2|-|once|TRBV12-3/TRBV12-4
TGTGCCGTAGCTTTGGGGGGTAAGGGCGGCTACACCTTC
CAVALGGKGGYTF
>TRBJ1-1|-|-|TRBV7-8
TGTGCCAGCAGCTTCCTTAGGGGGAATACTGAAGCTTTCTTT
CASSFLRGNTEAFF
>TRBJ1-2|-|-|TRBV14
TGTGCCAGCAGCCAAGACACATACTATGGCTACACCTTC
CASSQDTYYGYTF
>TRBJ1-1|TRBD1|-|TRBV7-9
TGTGCCAGCAGCTCCGACAGGGATAGCACTGAAGCTTTCTTT
CASSSDRDSTEAFF
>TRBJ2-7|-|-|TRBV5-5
TGTGCCAGCTATGAAGGGGGTGAGCAGTACTTC
CASYEGGEQYF
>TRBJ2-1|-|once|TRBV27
TGTGCCAGCAGTTTTAGAGGCTCAAACAATGAGCAGTTCTTC
CASSFRGSNNEQFF
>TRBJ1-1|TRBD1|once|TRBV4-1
TGCGCCAGCAGCCATTCCACAGGGGGCTATGAAGCTTTCTTT
CASSHSTGGYEAFF
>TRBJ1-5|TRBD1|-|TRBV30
TGTGCCTGGAGTTACTCCGACAGGGGCAATCAGCCCCAGCATTTT
CAWSYSDRGNQPQHF
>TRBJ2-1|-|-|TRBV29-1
TGCAGCGTTTCTTTGCTGGGAGACAATGAGCAGTTCTTC
CSVSLLGDNEQFF
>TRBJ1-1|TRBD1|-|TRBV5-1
TGCGCCAGCAGCATCGGACAGGGAGGGAACACTGAAGCTTTCTTT
CASSIGQGGNTEAFF
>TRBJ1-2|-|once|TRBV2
TGTGCCAGCAGTGAAGCCGGGCAGGGCACCTATGGCTACACCTTC
CASSEAGQGTYGYTF
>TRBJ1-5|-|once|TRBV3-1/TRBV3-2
TGTGCCAGCAGCCAAGACGGGAATCAGCCCCAGCATTTT
CASSQDGNQPQHF
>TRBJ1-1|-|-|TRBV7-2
TGTGCCAGCAGCTTAAACGGGATGCGCTCTGAAGCTTTCTTT
CASSLNGMRSEAFF